Presented here are 26 T cell receptor beta chains from one specimen sequenced in a study of T cell changes during pregnancy in multiple sclerosis. Repertoires were generated with immunoSEQ multiplex PCR, while TCRdb's copy carries only in-frame clones and drops some. Of about 80,000 clones listed, more than 80% are singletons. Material: CD4+ T cells from peripheral blood mononuclear cells, obtained before pregnancy. The receptor set was obtained from a female donor with multiple sclerosis, enrolled in a pregnancy study.

The J gene is TRBJ2-1, the V gene TRBV5-1, with 12 bases that match TRBD2. The CDR3 is 15 amino acids. CDR1 and CDR2 (germline): SGHRS, YFSETQ. V shed 8 bases and J 3 bases; nucleotides not matched to a gene: 6. CDR3 sequence (DNA): TGCGCCAGTACACCGGGACTAGCGGGCTACAATGAGCAGTTCTTC. Translation gives CASTPGLAGYNEQFF.

The V call is TRBV21-1, the J call TRBJ2-3; the table's D call of TRBD2 was not tested on the DNA. TRBV21-1 corresponds to a pseudogene. The CDR3 runs 16 residues. The chain's CDR3 is CASSRQTSGGVRGQYF. In DNA, the CDR3 is TGTGCCAGCAGCAGACAAACCAGCGGGGGGGTCCGTGGGCAGTATTTT.

This rearrangement joins TRBV6-5 to TRBJ2-7, with 9 bases lining up with TRBD2. CDR3 length equals 15 residues. CDR1 and CDR2 (germline): MNHEY, SVGAGI. V was pared by 5 bases and J by 2 bases, with 7 bases of the junction left unmatched. The CDR3 region is CASSQTSGFTYEQYF. The CDR3 DNA reads as TGTGCCAGCAGTCAGACTAGCGGCTTTACCTACGAGCAGTACTTC.

The J gene is TRBJ1-5, the V gene TRBV5-6; 10 positions agree with TRBD1. J gave up 5 bases and V 7 bases, and 15 bases lay outside the gene matches. The CDR3 runs to 17 residues. Germline loops: CDR1 SGHDT, CDR2 YYEEEE. The CDR3 DNA sequence: TGTGCCAGCTCGGACATGACAGGGGGCTTTGGGGATCAGCCCCAGCATTTT. Translated: CASSDMTGGFGDQPQHF.

The chain combines TRBV5-1 with TRBJ1-1; 9 bases are a match to TRBD1. The CDR3 is 16 residues long. The V gene's germline CDR1 is SGHRS and CDR2 YFSETQ. V was pared by 2 bases and J by 2 bases, with 7 bases of the junction left unmatched. For the CDR3, the DNA is TGCGCCAGCAGCTTACAAGGGGGACAGGGAAACACTGAAGCTTTCTTT. It is translated as CASSLQGGQGNTEAFF.

This chain uses TRBV19 with TRBJ2-1; 7 bases are shared with TRBD2. The CDR3 consists of 12 residues. Germline V gene sequence: CDR1 LNHDA, CDR2 SQIVND (reference sequence). Trimming removed 11 bases from V and 4 bases from J; junction bases left unmatched: 5. The CDR3: CAEAGDYNEQFF. The CDR3 DNA reads TGTGCCGAGGCGGGGGATTACAATGAGCAGTTCTTC.

V gene TRBV29-1 combines with J gene TRBJ2-1; 7 positions agree with TRBD1. The germline gives CDR1 SQVTM, CDR2 ANQGSEA. The J segment lost 2 bases and the V segment lost 7 bases, leaving 5 bases of the junction unmatched. CDR3 size: 13 residues. The CDR3 nucleotides are TGCAGCGGGAAGACAGGGACCTACAATGAGCAGTTCTTC. Its protein product is CSGKTGTYNEQFF.

The chain is built from TRBV7-9 and TRBJ2-1, with D possibly being TRBD2 (6 bases). CDR1 SEHNR and CDR2 FQNEAQ come from the germline V gene (reference sequence). V gave up 6 bases and J gave up 5 bases, with 17 bases separating them. The CDR3 loop spans 15 amino acids. CDR3 DNA: TGTGCCAGCAGTCCCTGGCGGGAACTAAACAATGAGCAGTTCTTC. This encodes CASSPWRELNNEQFF.

This clone has only a few counts. The chain links TRBV19 to TRBJ1-1; D perhaps matches TRBD1 (6 bases). The V and J ends lost 5 bases and 0 bases respectively, with 13 bases between them. There are 15 residues in the CDR3. Germline CDR1 LNHDA, CDR2 SQIVND (reference sequence). This chain's CDR3 is CASSLGQSMNTEAFF. The CDR3 region has the DNA TGTGCCAGTAGTCTAGGACAGAGCATGAACACTGAAGCTTTCTTT. The whole variable domain, filled in from reference TRBV19 and TRBJ1-1, reads DGGITQSPKYLFRKEGQNVTLSCEQNLNHDAMYWYRQDPGQGLRLIYYSQIVNDFQKGDIAEGYSVSREKKESFPLTVTSAQKNPTAFYLCASSLGQSMNTEAFFGQGTRLTVV.

The genes are TRBV6-6 and TRBJ2-2; D is ambiguous. V lost 0 bases and J 2 bases, leaving 10 bases between the germline ends. CDR3 length: 16 amino acids. Germline-derived CDR1 and CDR2 are MNHNY and SVGAGI (reference sequence). The CDR3 DNA follows: TGTGCCAGCAGTTACTCGAACACAGTTAACACCGGGGAGCTGTTTTTT. Its protein is CASSYSNTVNTGELFF.

V gene TRBV2 combines with J gene TRBJ1-5; D perhaps matches TRBD1 (6 bases). The CDR3 spans 13 residues. CDR1 is SNHLY and CDR2 is FYNNEI in the germline V gene. Trimming removed 8 bases from V and 6 bases from J, with 14 bases in between. The CDR3 nucleotides are TGTGCCAGCGCCCAAGGGGGGGGTCAGCCCCAGCATTTT. It translates to CASAQGGGQPQHF. Full variable domain (rest looked up from reference TRBV2 and TRBJ1-5): EPEVTQTPSHQVTQMGQEVILRCVPISNHLYFYWYRQILGQKVEFLVSFYNNEISEKSEIFDDQFSVERPDGSNFTLKIRSTKLEDSAMYFCASAQGGGQPQHFGDGTRLSIL.

This rearrangement joins TRBV9 to TRBJ1-3; no clear D gene. The ends were cut back, 0 bases at V and 0 bases at J, with 16 bases in the middle. This CDR3 region has 18 residues. Germline V lookup: CDR1 SGDLS, CDR2 YYNGEE. Written as DNA, the CDR3 is TGTGCCAGCAGCGTAGACTTGGGAGGTTCCCCCTCTGGAAACACCATATATTTT. As protein: CASSVDLGGSPSGNTIYF.

The genes are TRBV6-6 and TRBJ2-6; 7 nucleotides match TRBD1. The CDR3 has 16 residues. Germline lookup yields CDR1 MNHNY and CDR2 SVGAGI (reference sequence). With V trimmed by 7 bases and J by 0 bases, 6 bases remained unmatched. CDR3 protein: CASNLDRSSGANVLTF. In DNA form, the CDR3 reads TGTGCCAGCAACTTGGACAGGAGCTCTGGGGCCAACGTCCTGACTTTC.

The chain couples TRBV7-9 to TRBJ2-5, with unresolved D. The CDR3 contains 13 residues. The V and J ends lost 5 bases and 2 bases respectively, with 9 bases between them. Germline loops: CDR1 SEHNR, CDR2 FQNEAQ (reference sequence). The CDR3 here is CASSTEVQETQYF. Written as DNA, the CDR3 is TGTGCCAGCAGCACCGAGGTGCAAGAGACCCAGTACTTC.

This clone was detected once. The V and J genes are TRBV2 and TRBJ2-1; 10 nucleotides agree with TRBD2. The germline V gene encodes CDR1 SNHLY and CDR2 FYNNEI. This CDR3 comprises 16 residues. V gave up 4 bases and J gave up 8 bases; unmatched junction bases: 11. The CDR3 loop is CASSAWTSGGAHEQFF. The CDR3 DNA follows: TGTGCCAGCAGTGCATGGACCAGCGGGGGGGCCCATGAGCAGTTCTTC.

The chain recombines TRBV5-4 with TRBJ1-2, with 10 bases that match TRBD1. The trim removed 3 bases at V and 0 bases at J, leaving 2 bases unmatched. CDR1 and CDR2 (germline): SGHNT, YYREEE (reference sequence). This CDR3 contains 15 residues. Here the CDR3 reads CASSSGTGANYGYTF. The CDR3 nucleotides read TGTGCCAGCAGCTCTGGGACAGGGGCTAACTATGGCTACACCTTC.

The chain joins TRBV28 to TRBJ1-1; TRBD1 might be the D (5 bases). The length of the CDR3 is 11 residues. The germline V gene has CDR1 MDHEN and CDR2 SYDVKM. Trimming removed 7 bases from V and 8 bases from J, with 11 bases in between. CDR3 region: CASTAGGEAFF. CDR3 in DNA: TGTGCCAGCACCGCGGGGGGGGAAGCTTTCTTT.

This chain uses TRBV28 with TRBJ2-7, with a tentative D call TRBD1 (5 bases). This CDR3 contains 13 residues. Trimming took 8 bases from V and 3 from J, leaving 14 bases between them. CDR1 and CDR2 (germline): MDHEN, SYDVKM. CDR3 DNA: TGTGCCAGCTCCCAGGGTCTGGGCTACGAGCAGTACTTC. This encodes CASSQGLGYEQYF.

This clone has just a few counts. This chain links TRBV6-1 with TRBJ1-1; no firm D call. Trimming took 5 bases from V and 0 from J, leaving 10 bases between them. The CDR3 runs to 14 residues. Looked up from germline, CDR1 is MNHNS and CDR2 is SASEGT. CDR3 amino acids: CASSSTFMNTEAFF. The CDR3 DNA is TGTGCCAGCAGTTCTACTTTCATGAACACTGAAGCTTTCTTT.

V gene TRBV15 combines with J gene TRBJ1-1, with D possibly being TRBD1 (6 bases). Germline V CDR1 and CDR2: LNHNV, YYDKDF (reference sequence). The CDR3 runs to 14 residues. V gave up 1 base and J gave up 6 bases, with 12 bases separating them. CDR3 sequence: CATSRVGRGAEAFF. The CDR3 DNA follows: TGTGCCACCAGCAGAGTTGGCAGGGGTGCTGAAGCTTTCTTT.

The V and J genes are TRBV27 and TRBJ2-7, with 11 bases aligning to TRBD2. V was pared by 6 bases and J by 1 base, with 5 bases of the junction left unmatched. From germline, CDR1 is MNHEY and CDR2 SMNVEV (reference sequence). The CDR3 loop spans 15 amino acids. CDR3 in DNA: TGTGCCAGCAGACGAGGGACTAGCGGATCCTACGAGCAGTACTTC. Protein product: CASRRGTSGSYEQYF.

This chain links TRBV28 with TRBJ1-1; D is possibly TRBD1 (6 bases). Trimming shortened V by 5 bases and J by 10 bases, and 17 bases separated the two germline ends. This CDR3 contains 13 residues. Per germline, CDR1 MDHEN and CDR2 SYDVKM. CDR3 DNA: TGTGCCAGCAGTCCCACGGACAGACGGCGAGCTTTCTTT. As protein: CASSPTDRRRAFF.

J is TRBJ2-7 and V is TRBV15, with 8 bases matching TRBD1. In germline, CDR1 is LNHNV, CDR2 YYDKDF (reference sequence). The ends lost 6 bases at V and 0 bases at J; junction bases unmatched: 10. CDR3 length: 16 residues. CDR3 coding DNA: TGTGCCACCAGTCCGGGGGATGGACAGGGCTCCTACGAGCAGTACTTC. Protein sequence: CATSPGDGQGSYEQYF.

This rearrangement joins TRBV2 to TRBJ1-1, with D possibly TRBD1 on 6 matching bases. In germline, CDR1 is SNHLY, CDR2 FYNNEI. The ends were cut back, 4 bases at V and 4 bases at J, with 10 bases in the middle. The CDR3 totals 13 residues. The CDR3 here is CASSVGGPTEAFF. CDR3 bases: TGTGCCAGCAGTGTGGGGGGGCCCACTGAAGCTTTCTTT.

This chain uses TRBV15 with TRBJ1-5; possible D gene TRBD1, 6 bases. The CDR3 consists of 18 residues. Germline CDR1 reads LNHNV; CDR2 reads YYDKDF (reference sequence). Between the trimmed V and J ends, which lost 5 bases and 3 bases, there was a span of 23 bases. CDR3 coding DNA: TGTGCCACCAGCCCGCCAAGGGGGAGGGAGAGGCCCAATCAGCCCCAGCATTTT. Its translation: CATSPPRGRERPNQPQHF.

This chain joins TRBV7-9 and TRBJ2-5, with D unclear. The CDR3 length is 13 residues. CDR1 is SEHNR and CDR2 is FQNEAQ in the germline V gene (reference sequence). V gave up 4 bases and J gave up 4 bases, with 10 bases separating them. The CDR3 nucleotides read TGTGCCAGCAGCTCCGGGTCCCGAGAGACCCAGTACTTC. Protein sequence: CASSSGSRETQYF. Looking up the rest from reference TRBV7-9 and TRBJ2-5 gives the full variable domain: DTGVSQNPRHKITKRGQNVTFRCDPISEHNRLYWYRQTLGQGPEFLTYFQNEAQLEKSRLLSDRFSAERPKGSFSTLEIQRTEQGDSAMYLCASSSGSRETQYFGPGTRLLVL.